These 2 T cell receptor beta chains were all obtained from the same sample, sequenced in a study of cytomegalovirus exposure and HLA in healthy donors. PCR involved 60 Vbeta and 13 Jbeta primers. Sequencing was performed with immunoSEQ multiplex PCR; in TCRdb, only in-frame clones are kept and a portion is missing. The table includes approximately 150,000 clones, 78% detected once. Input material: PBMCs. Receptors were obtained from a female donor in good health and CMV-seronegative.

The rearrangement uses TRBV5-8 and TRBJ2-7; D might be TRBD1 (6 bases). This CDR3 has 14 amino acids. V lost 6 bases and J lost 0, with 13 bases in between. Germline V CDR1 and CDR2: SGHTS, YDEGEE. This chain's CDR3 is CASKYRVSSYEQYF. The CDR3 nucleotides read TGTGCCAGCAAATACAGGGTAAGCTCCTACGAGCAGTACTTC.

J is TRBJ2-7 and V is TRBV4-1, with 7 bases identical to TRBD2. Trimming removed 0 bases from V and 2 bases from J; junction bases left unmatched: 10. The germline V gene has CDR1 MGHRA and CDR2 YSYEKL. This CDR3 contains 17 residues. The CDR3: CASSQDVNSGPAYEQYF. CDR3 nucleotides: TGCGCCAGCAGCCAAGATGTGAATAGCGGGCCGGCCTACGAGCAGTACTTC.